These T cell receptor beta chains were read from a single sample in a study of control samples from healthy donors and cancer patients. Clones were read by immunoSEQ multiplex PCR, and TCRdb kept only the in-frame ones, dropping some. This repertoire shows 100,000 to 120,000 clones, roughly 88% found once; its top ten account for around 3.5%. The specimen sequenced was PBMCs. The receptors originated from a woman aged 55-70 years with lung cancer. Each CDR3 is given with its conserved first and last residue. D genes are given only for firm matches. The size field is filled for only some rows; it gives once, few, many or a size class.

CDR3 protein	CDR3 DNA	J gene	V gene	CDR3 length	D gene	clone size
CASSPGGGSAETQYF	TGTGCCAGCTCACCAGGGGGAGGGTCAGCAGAGACCCAGTACTTC	TRBJ2-5	TRBV18	15	TRBD2	NA
CASREGDPITGELFF	TGTGCCAGCAGGGAGGGTGACCCGATCACCGGGGAGCTGTTTTTT	TRBJ2-2	TRBV5-4	15	NA	NA
CASSPRYLAGTTEAFF	TGTGCCAGCAGCCCCCGCTACTTGGCAGGGACCACTGAAGCTTTCTTT	TRBJ1-1	TRBV11-2	16	NA	NA
CASSSRTGPNGNQPQHF	TGTGCCAGTAGTTCAAGAACAGGGCCTAACGGCAATCAGCCCCAGCATTTT	TRBJ1-5	TRBV19	17	NA	NA
CAWSPPQGNTQYF	TGTGCCTGGAGTCCCCCTCAGGGGAATACGCAGTATTTT	TRBJ2-3	TRBV30	13	NA	NA
CASSPQATTYEQYF	TGTGCCAGCAGCCCCCAAGCTACCACCTACGAGCAGTACTTC	TRBJ2-7	TRBV7-9	14	NA	few
CASSIKQGSSYNEQFF	TGTGCCAGTAGTATAAAACAGGGAAGCTCCTACAATGAGCAGTTCTTC	TRBJ2-1	TRBV19	16	NA	NA
CASSRIQVNTEAFF	TGCGCCAGCAGCAGGATACAGGTGAACACTGAAGCTTTCTTT	TRBJ1-1	TRBV5-1	14	NA	NA
CASSLAGGNYNEQFF	TGTGCCAGCAGTTTGGCGGGAGGGAACTACAATGAGCAGTTCTTC	TRBJ2-1	TRBV27	15	TRBD2	NA
CASSLGESYGYTF	TGCGCCAGCAGCTTGGGAGAGTCCTATGGCTACACCTTC	TRBJ1-2	TRBV5-1	13	NA	NA
CASRLNGGGSGANVLTF	TGTGCCAGTAGACTAAACGGGGGGGGCTCTGGGGCCAACGTCCTGACTTTC	TRBJ2-6	TRBV19	17	TRBD2	NA
CASSLAGYNSPLHF	TGTGCCAGCAGTTTAGCAGGGTATAATTCACCCCTCCACTTT	TRBJ1-6	TRBV27	14	NA	NA
CASSSGGAAYNEQFF	TGTGCCAGCAGCTCCGGGGGGGCCGCCTACAATGAGCAGTTCTTC	TRBJ2-1	TRBV7-2	15	TRBD2	once
CASSTGQGNEKLFF	TGTGCCAGCAGTACGGGACAGGGAAATGAAAAACTGTTTTTT	TRBJ1-4	TRBV2	14	TRBD1	NA
CASSLAGTGYGEQYF	TGCGCCAGCAGCTTGGCCGGGACAGGGTACGGCGAGCAGTACTTC	TRBJ2-7	TRBV5-1	15	TRBD1	few
CSVSQDRGRQPQHF	TGCAGCGTAAGTCAGGACAGGGGGCGGCAGCCCCAGCATTTT	TRBJ1-5	TRBV29-1	14	TRBD1	once
CASGGSSNYGYTF	TGTGCCAGCGGGGGGAGTTCTAACTATGGCTACACCTTC	TRBJ1-2	TRBV6-5	13	NA	NA
CASSGGRDSSYNEQFF	TGTGCCAGCAGCGGTGGGCGGGATAGCTCCTACAATGAGCAGTTCTTC	TRBJ2-1	TRBV7-3	16	NA	NA
CASSSGFSSGNTIYF	TGTGCCAGCAGCTCGGGTTTCTCGTCTGGAAACACCATATATTTT	TRBJ1-3	TRBV6-2/TRBV6-3	15	NA	NA
CASSWGQGGFLETQYF	NA	TRBJ2-5	TRBV5-8	16	NA	NA
CASSLLPGQPQHF	TGTGCCAGCAGCCTCCTGCCCGGTCAGCCCCAGCATTTT	TRBJ1-5	TRBV11-3	13	NA	NA
CATSDAGTIGNNEQFF	TGTGCCACCAGTGACGCCGGGACTATCGGGAATAATGAGCAGTTCTTC	TRBJ2-1	TRBV24-1	16	TRBD2	NA
CASSISNLGTYEQYF	TGTGCCAGTAGTATCTCCAACTTGGGGACCTACGAGCAGTACTTC	TRBJ2-7	TRBV19	15	NA	NA
CASSVPGPYGYTF	TGTGCCAGCTCAGTCCCAGGCCCCTATGGCTACACCTTC	TRBJ1-2	TRBV19	13	NA	NA
CASSQINTGELFF	TGTGCCAGCAGCCAAATAAACACCGGGGAGCTGTTTTTT	TRBJ2-2	TRBV14	13	NA	NA
CASSLAGRRETQYF	TGTGCCAGCAGCTTAGCGGGACGGAGGGAGACCCAGTACTTC	TRBJ2-5	TRBV7-6	14	NA	NA
CASSQEWGGETQYF	TGTGCCAGCAGCCAAGAATGGGGAGGGGAGACCCAGTACTTC	TRBJ2-5	TRBV3-1/TRBV3-2	14	TRBD2	NA
CASRTGSWGNQPQHF	TGTGCCAGCAGAACAGGCTCATGGGGCAATCAGCCCCAGCATTTT	TRBJ1-5	TRBV2	15	NA	NA
CASSPGTGRFFSGNTIYF	TGTGCCAGCAGCCCCGGGACAGGGCGATTTTTCTCTGGAAACACCATATATTTT	TRBJ1-3	TRBV3-1/TRBV3-2	18	TRBD1	NA
CASSLGFQGGATKNIQYF	TGCGCCAGCAGCTTGGGTTTTCAGGGGGGAGCGACCAAAAACATTCAGTACTTC	TRBJ2-4	TRBV5-1	18	NA	NA
CASSLVQGLNTEAFF	TGCGCCAGCAGCTTGGTCCAGGGTTTGAACACTGAAGCTTTCTTT	TRBJ1-1	TRBV5-1	15	NA	NA
CASSMTGGIDSPLHF	TGTGCCAGCAGCATGACAGGGGGTATTGATTCACCCCTCCACTTT	TRBJ1-6	TRBV7-2	15	TRBD1	NA
CASTSLESARPNQPQHF	TGTGCCAGTACCTCCCTCGAGAGTGCTCGCCCAAATCAGCCCCAGCATTTT	TRBJ1-5	TRBV19	17	NA	NA
CASSLAGGVTGELFF	TGTGCCAGCAGCTTGGCTGGGGGGGTAACCGGGGAGCTGTTTTTT	TRBJ2-2	TRBV5-4	15	TRBD2	NA
CASSRAGRTNEKLFF	TGTGCCAGCAGTCGAGCCGGGCGCACAAATGAAAAACTGTTTTTT	TRBJ1-4	TRBV28	15	NA	NA
CASRGVETSGTDTQYF	TGTGCCAGCAGGGGGGTTGAGACTAGCGGCACAGATACGCAGTATTTT	TRBJ2-3	TRBV5-8	16	TRBD2	NA
CASRQGVGEKLFF	TGCGCCAGCAGACAGGGGGTAGGTGAAAAACTGTTTTTT	TRBJ1-4	TRBV4-1	13	TRBD1	NA
CASSLDRVLSGNTIYF	TGTGCCAGCAGCCTGGACAGGGTCCTCTCTGGAAACACCATATATTTT	TRBJ1-3	TRBV2	16	TRBD1	NA
CASSPQNGAHTEAFF	TGTGCCAGCTCACCACAGAATGGAGCGCACACTGAAGCTTTCTTT	TRBJ1-1	TRBV18	15	NA	NA
CASSPTKDTEAFF	TGTGCCAGCTCACCAACTAAGGACACTGAAGCTTTCTTT	TRBJ1-1	TRBV18	13	NA	NA
CASSSQTGVTNEKLFF	TGTGCCAGCAGTTCTCAGACAGGGGTAACTAATGAAAAACTGTTTTTT	TRBJ1-4	TRBV5-4	16	TRBD1	NA
CASSLDSGRKETQYF	TGTGCCAGCAGCTTAGATTCCGGGCGGAAGGAGACCCAGTACTTC	TRBJ2-5	TRBV7-2	15	NA	NA
CASSPPSLYDNEQFF	TGTGCCAGCTCACCTCCATCCCTATACGACAATGAGCAGTTCTTC	TRBJ2-1	TRBV18	15	NA	NA
CSVEDRSRASNTGELFF	TGCAGCGTTGAAGATCGAAGCAGGGCCTCGAACACCGGGGAGCTGTTTTTT	TRBJ2-2	TRBV29-1	17	NA	NA
CASSRTRGETEAFF	TGTGCCAGCAGTCGAACCAGGGGTGAAACTGAAGCTTTCTTT	TRBJ1-1	TRBV27	14	NA	NA